These T cell receptor beta chains were read from a single sample in a study of T cell responses to AZD1222 COVID-19 vaccine. Produced via immunoSEQ multiplex PCR; TCRdb's table is partial and in-frame only. The sample includes more than 140,000 clones, approximately 88% seen only once; the top ten take 3% to 4%. Sequences were derived from peripheral blood, sampled on day 0 of MenACWY control vaccination. All receptors derive from an adult in good health. CDR3s include the opening cysteine and the closing phenylalanine or tryptophan. The D gene is left open where the match is weak. Size is stated for part of the rows, as once, few or many counts, or as a class when the clone is expanded.

TRBJ2-4	-	TRBD1	TRBV7-9	TGTGCCAGCAGCTTAACGGCAGGGGGTGAGGGCAAAAACATTCAGTACTTC	CASSLTAGGEGKNIQYF
TRBJ2-1	few	TRBD2	TRBV4-1	TGCGCCAGCAGACAGGGACTAGCGGGGAACAATGAGCAGTTCTTC	CASRQGLAGNNEQFF
TRBJ1-1	-	-	TRBV18	TGTGCCAGCTCACCCTACAGGAGCCCCGACACTGAAGCTTTCTTT	CASSPYRSPDTEAFF
TRBJ2-3	-	TRBD1	TRBV28	TGTGCCAGCAGTCCCTCCGCGTCCGGACAGGGGAGCACAGATACGCAGTATTTT	CASSPSASGQGSTDTQYF
TRBJ1-4	-	-	TRBV25-1	TGTGCCAGCAGTTCCCCCGGGGAAAAACTGTTTTTT	CASSSPGEKLFF
TRBJ2-5	-	-	TRBV18	TGTGCCAGCGCGGATCCTACAGGGAGTGAGACCCAGTACTTC	CASADPTGSETQYF
TRBJ2-2	-	TRBD2	TRBV24-1	TGTGCCACCAGTGATCCCCCGGGAGGCACCGGGGAGCTGTTTTTT	CATSDPPGGTGELFF
TRBJ1-3	-	TRBD1	TRBV3-1/TRBV3-2	TGTGCCAGCAGCCCTCGGGACAGTGGAAACACCATATATTTT	CASSPRDSGNTIYF
TRBJ1-5	-	-	TRBV10-3	TGTGCCTCACAGCAGTCGGAGGTGGTTGGTCAGCCCCAGCATTTT	CASQQSEVVGQPQHF
TRBJ2-3	-	-	TRBV21-1	TGTGCCAGCATAAAATTCTTTAGACACCCGCATACGTGCACAGATACGCAGTATTTT	CASIKFFRHPHTCTDTQYF